This TCR beta chain was identified in a study of cytomegalovirus exposure and HLA in healthy donors. Study-wide findings and caveats: In a later analysis, V- and J-gene trimming of beta chains associated with a DCLRE1C missense variant, replicated independently.

Trimming cost V 7 bases and J 1 base; bases outside gene matches: 8. The CDR3 extends over 16 amino acids. The germline V gene encodes CDR1 LNHDA and CDR2 SQIVND (reference sequence). In this sample, this clone turned up once. Its antigen is unknown. Use of 60 Vbeta and 13 Jbeta primers characterized the PCR. Profiling relied on immunoSEQ multiplex PCR, and the TCRdb table lists in-frame clones only, not all of them. The repertoire holds around 110,000 clones, with more than 65% as singletons. The source is a boy aged 10-17 years in good health and CMV-seronegative. Sequencing was carried out using PBMCs. The gene calls are TRBV19 and TRBJ2-2; 8 bases line up with TRBD1. CDR3 bases: TGTGCCAGTAATACGCCCGGGACAGGGAACACCGGGGAGCTGTTTTTT. Translation gives CASNTPGTGNTGELFF.